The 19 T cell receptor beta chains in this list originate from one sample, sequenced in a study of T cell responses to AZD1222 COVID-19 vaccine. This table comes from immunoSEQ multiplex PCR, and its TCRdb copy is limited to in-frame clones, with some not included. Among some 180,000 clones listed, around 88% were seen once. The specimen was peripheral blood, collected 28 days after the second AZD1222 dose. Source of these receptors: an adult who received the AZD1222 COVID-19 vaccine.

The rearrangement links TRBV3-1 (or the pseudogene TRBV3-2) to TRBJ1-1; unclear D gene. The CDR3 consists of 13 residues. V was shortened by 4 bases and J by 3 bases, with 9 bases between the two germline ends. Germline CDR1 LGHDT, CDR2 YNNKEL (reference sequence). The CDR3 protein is CASSRGFDTEAFF. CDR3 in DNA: TGTGCCAGCAGCCGAGGGTTCGACACTGAAGCTTTCTTT.

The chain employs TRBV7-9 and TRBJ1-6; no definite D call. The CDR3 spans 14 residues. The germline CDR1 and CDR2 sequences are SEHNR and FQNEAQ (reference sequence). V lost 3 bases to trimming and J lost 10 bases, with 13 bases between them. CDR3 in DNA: TGTGCCAGCAGCTTGAAGGCGACCTACTCACCCCTCCACTTT. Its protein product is CASSLKATYSPLHF.

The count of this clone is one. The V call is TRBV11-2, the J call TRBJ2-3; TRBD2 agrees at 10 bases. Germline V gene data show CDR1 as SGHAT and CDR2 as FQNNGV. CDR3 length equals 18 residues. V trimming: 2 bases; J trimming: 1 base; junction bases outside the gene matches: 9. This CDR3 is CASSLNLAGVAGTDTQYF. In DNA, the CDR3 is TGTGCCAGCAGCTTAAATCTAGCGGGGGTCGCGGGCACAGATACGCAGTATTTT.

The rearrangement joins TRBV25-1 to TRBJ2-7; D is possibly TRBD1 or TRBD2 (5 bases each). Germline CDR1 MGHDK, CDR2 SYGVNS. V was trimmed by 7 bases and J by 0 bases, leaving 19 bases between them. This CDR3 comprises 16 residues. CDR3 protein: CASNAHEGRTSYEQYF. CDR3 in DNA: TGTGCCAGCAATGCCCATGAGGGGCGGACCTCCTACGAGCAGTACTTC.

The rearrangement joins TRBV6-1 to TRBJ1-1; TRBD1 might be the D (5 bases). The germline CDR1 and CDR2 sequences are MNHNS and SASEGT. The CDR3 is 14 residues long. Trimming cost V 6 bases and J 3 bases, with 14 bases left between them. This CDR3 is CASRLNFRDTEAFF. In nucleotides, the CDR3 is TGTGCCAGCAGACTCAATTTCAGGGACACTGAAGCTTTCTTT.

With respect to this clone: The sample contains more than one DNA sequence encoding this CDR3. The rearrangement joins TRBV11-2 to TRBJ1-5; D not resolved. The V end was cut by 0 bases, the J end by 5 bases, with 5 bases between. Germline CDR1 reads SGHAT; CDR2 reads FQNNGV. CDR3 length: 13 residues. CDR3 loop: CASSLDRDQPQHF. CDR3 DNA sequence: TGTGCCAGCAGCTTAGACAGAGATCAGCCCCAGCATTTT.

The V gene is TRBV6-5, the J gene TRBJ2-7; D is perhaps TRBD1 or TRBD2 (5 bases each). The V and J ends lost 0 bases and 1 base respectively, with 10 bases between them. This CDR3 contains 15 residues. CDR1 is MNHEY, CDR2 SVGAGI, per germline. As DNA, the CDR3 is TGTGCCAGCAGTTACTCGATGGGGGAATCCTACGAGCAGTACTTC. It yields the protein CASSYSMGESYEQYF.

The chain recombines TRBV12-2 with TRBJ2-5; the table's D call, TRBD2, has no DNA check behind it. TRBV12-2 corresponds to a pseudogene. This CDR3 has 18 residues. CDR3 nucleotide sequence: TGTGCAAGTCGCCTCCCAAGGATTAGCGGGGTACCTCCCGAGACCCAGTACTTC. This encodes CASRLPRISGVPPETQYF.

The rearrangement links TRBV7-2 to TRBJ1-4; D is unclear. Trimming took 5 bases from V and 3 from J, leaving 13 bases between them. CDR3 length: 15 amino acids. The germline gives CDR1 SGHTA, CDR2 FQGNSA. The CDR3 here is CASSRTLVPNEKLFF. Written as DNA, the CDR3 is TGTGCCAGCAGCCGGACCTTAGTACCTAATGAAAAACTGTTTTTT.

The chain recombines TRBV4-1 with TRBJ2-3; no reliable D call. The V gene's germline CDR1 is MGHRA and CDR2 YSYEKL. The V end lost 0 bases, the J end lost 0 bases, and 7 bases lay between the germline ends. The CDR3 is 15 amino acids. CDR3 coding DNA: TGCGCCAGCAGCCAAGAACTAAGGAGCACAGATACGCAGTATTTT. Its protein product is CASSQELRSTDTQYF.

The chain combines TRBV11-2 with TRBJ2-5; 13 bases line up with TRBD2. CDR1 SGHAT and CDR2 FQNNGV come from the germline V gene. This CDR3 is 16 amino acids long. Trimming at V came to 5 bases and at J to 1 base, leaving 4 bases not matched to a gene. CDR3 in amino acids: CASSARLAGGQETQYF. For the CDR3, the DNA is TGTGCCAGCAGCGCAAGACTAGCGGGGGGCCAAGAGACCCAGTACTTC.

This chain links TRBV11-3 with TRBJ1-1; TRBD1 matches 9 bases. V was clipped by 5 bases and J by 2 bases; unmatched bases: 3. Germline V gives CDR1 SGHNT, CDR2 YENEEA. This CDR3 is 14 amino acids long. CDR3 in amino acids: CASSRDRANTEAFF. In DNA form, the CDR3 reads TGTGCCAGCAGCCGGGACAGGGCTAACACTGAAGCTTTCTTT.

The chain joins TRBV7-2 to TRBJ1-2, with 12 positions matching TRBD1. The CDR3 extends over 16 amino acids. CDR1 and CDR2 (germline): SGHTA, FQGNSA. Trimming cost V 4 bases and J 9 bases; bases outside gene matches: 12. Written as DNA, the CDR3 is TGTGCCAGCAGCTCCCGAACCGGGACAGGGGGCCAGAGCTACACCTTC. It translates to CASSSRTGTGGQSYTF. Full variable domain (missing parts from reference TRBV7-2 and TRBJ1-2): GAGVSQSPSNKVTEKGKDVELRCDPISGHTALYWYRQSLGQGLEFLIYFQGNSAPDKSGLPSDRFSAERTGGSVSTLTIQRTQQEDSAVYLCASSSRTGTGGQSYTFGSGTRLTVV.

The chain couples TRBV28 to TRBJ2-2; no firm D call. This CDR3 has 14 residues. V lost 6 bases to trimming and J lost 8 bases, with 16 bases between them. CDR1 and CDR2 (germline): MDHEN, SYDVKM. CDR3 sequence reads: CASSSTELGGELFF. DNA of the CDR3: TGTGCCAGCAGCTCGACGGAATTAGGGGGGGAGCTGTTTTTT.

For the CDR3, the DNA is TGTGCCAGCAGTGAAGGTCTACTAGCGGGGGTCACCGGGGAGCTGTTTTTT. Protein product: CASSEGLLAGVTGELFF. The rearrangement uses TRBV6-1 and TRBJ2-2; 11 positions agree with TRBD2. Losses at the gene ends were 1 base for V and 4 bases for J; bases not matched to a gene: 5. The CDR3 is 17 amino acids. CDR1 and CDR2 from the germline V gene are MNHNS and SASEGT.

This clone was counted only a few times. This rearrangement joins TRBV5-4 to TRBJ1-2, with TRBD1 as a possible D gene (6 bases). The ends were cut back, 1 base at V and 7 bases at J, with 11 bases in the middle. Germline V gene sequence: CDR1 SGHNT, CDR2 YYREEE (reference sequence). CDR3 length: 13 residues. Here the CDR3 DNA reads TGTGCCAGCAGCTTGTGGGGGGCGAGTGGCTACACCTTC. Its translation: CASSLWGASGYTF.

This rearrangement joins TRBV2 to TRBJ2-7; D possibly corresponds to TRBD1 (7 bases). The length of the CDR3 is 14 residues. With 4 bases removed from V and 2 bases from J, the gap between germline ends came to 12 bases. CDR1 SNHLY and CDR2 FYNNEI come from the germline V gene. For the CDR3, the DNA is TGTGCCAGCAGTGTGACCAGGGGGGCCTACGAGCAGTACTTC. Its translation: CASSVTRGAYEQYF.

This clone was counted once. CDR3 in amino acids: CASSSIVEETQYF. As DNA, the CDR3 is TGTGCCAGCAGTTCGATTGTCGAAGAGACCCAGTACTTC. The rearrangement links TRBV25-1 to TRBJ2-5; no reliable D call. V lost 5 bases and J 3 bases, leaving 10 bases between the germline ends. The CDR3 sequence is 13 residues long. Germline-derived CDR1 and CDR2 are MGHDK and SYGVNS. The whole variable domain, remainder taken from reference TRBV25-1 and TRBJ2-5, is EADIYQTPRYLVIGTGKKITLECSQTMGHDKMYWYQQDPGMELHLIHYSYGVNSTEKGDLSSESTVSRIRTEHFPLTLESARPSHTSQYLCASSSIVEETQYFGPGTRLLVL.

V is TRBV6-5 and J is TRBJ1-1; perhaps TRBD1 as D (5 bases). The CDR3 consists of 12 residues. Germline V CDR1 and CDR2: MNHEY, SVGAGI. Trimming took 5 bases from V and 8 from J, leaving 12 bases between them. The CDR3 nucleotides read TGTGCCAGCAGTCGTATGGGGCGAGAAGCTTTCTTT. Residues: CASSRMGREAFF.